The rows below give T cell receptor beta chains drawn from one sample of a study of shared clonotypes between healthy human individuals. Some clones are missing from TCRdb's copy, which holds only in-frame ones; the method was immunoSEQ multiplex PCR. The sample records 500,000 to 550,000 clones, roughly 95% being singletons. Source material: naive CD4+ T cells sorted from blood. These receptors originate from a woman aged 25 to 39 in good health. Both conserved end residues are part of each CDR3. D genes are given only for firm matches. Rows may omit the clone size; those that give it use once, few, many or a size class.

j_call: TRBJ2-7
clone_size: once
v_call: TRBV28
d_call: TRBD2
cdr3_nt: TGTGCCAGCAGTTTCCAGCGGGCTCTAGCGGGGCCCTCCCCTGCCTACGAGCAGTACTTC
cdr3_aa: CASSFQRALAGPSPAYEQYF

j_call: TRBJ1-1
clone_size: -
v_call: TRBV14
d_call: -
cdr3_nt: TGTGCCAGCAGCCAAGGGCCCGGCGACGCGATGGACACTGAAGCTTTCTTT
cdr3_aa: CASSQGPGDAMDTEAFF

j_call: TRBJ1-1
clone_size: -
v_call: TRBV28
d_call: TRBD1
cdr3_nt: TGTGCCAGCAGTCCCACAGGGGGCAGGGACGGGAACACTGAAGCTTTCTTT
cdr3_aa: CASSPTGGRDGNTEAFF

j_call: TRBJ1-5
clone_size: few
v_call: TRBV6-1
d_call: -
cdr3_nt: TGTGCCAGCAGTGAACGCAGCAATCAGCCCCAGCATTTT
cdr3_aa: CASSERSNQPQHF

j_call: TRBJ2-5
clone_size: -
v_call: TRBV9
d_call: TRBD1
cdr3_nt: TGTGCCAGCAGCGCCGAACGACTTCGGACAGGGGGCCGGGAGACCCAGTACTTC
cdr3_aa: CASSAERLRTGGRETQYF

j_call: TRBJ2-7
clone_size: -
v_call: TRBV28
d_call: -
cdr3_nt: TGTGCCAGCACCGACCGGGACTCCTCCTACGAGCAGTACTTC
cdr3_aa: CASTDRDSSYEQYF

j_call: TRBJ2-7
clone_size: -
v_call: TRBV2
d_call: TRBD2
cdr3_nt: TGTGCCACCGCCGGGACTAGCATCTCGTACGAGCAGTACTTC
cdr3_aa: CATAGTSISYEQYF

j_call: TRBJ1-1
clone_size: -
v_call: TRBV7-3
d_call: -
cdr3_nt: TGTGCCAGCAGCCCGACGCTGCCAGGGATAGGTACTGAAGCTTTCTTT
cdr3_aa: CASSPTLPGIGTEAFF

j_call: TRBJ2-7
clone_size: -
v_call: TRBV5-1
d_call: -
cdr3_nt: TGCGCCAGCAGCTTGGCCGGGGCGGCCGAGGGGGAGCAGTACTTC
cdr3_aa: CASSLAGAAEGEQYF

j_call: TRBJ1-2
clone_size: -
v_call: TRBV7-8
d_call: TRBD1
cdr3_nt: TGTGCCAGCAGCAACCGGGACAGCACGTATGGCTACACCTTC
cdr3_aa: CASSNRDSTYGYTF

j_call: TRBJ2-2
clone_size: -
v_call: TRBV5-4
d_call: -
cdr3_nt: TGTGCCAGCAGCTTGGGGGTTAGCGTAAGCACCGGGGAGCTGTTTTTT
cdr3_aa: CASSLGVSVSTGELFF

j_call: TRBJ1-1
clone_size: -
v_call: TRBV18
d_call: -
cdr3_nt: TGTGCCAGCTCACAAGGTATGAAGAACACTGAAGCTTTCTTT
cdr3_aa: CASSQGMKNTEAFF

j_call: TRBJ2-3
clone_size: -
v_call: TRBV18
d_call: -
cdr3_nt: TGTGCCAGCTCACCAACGGCAGGAGGTACAGATACGCAGTATTTT
cdr3_aa: CASSPTAGGTDTQYF

j_call: TRBJ2-5
clone_size: -
v_call: TRBV28
d_call: -
cdr3_nt: TGTGCCAGCAGTTTCCCAATGGACAGCCTACAAGAGACCCAGTACTTC
cdr3_aa: CASSFPMDSLQETQYF

j_call: TRBJ1-2
clone_size: -
v_call: TRBV7-7
d_call: TRBD1
cdr3_nt: TGTGCCAGCAGCTTAGCGAGGGCAGGGGGCCCGAATAACTATGGCTACACCTTC
cdr3_aa: CASSLARAGGPNNYGYTF

j_call: TRBJ2-2
clone_size: -
v_call: TRBV7-8
d_call: -
cdr3_nt: TGTGCCAGCAGCTTAGGTGGAGGGATGGGCACCGGGGAGCTGTTTTTT
cdr3_aa: CASSLGGGMGTGELFF

j_call: TRBJ2-5
clone_size: -
v_call: TRBV7-7
d_call: -
cdr3_nt: TGTGCCAGCAGCCGGGGCGGTAGCCAAGAGACCCAGTACTTC
cdr3_aa: CASSRGGSQETQYF

j_call: TRBJ2-7
clone_size: -
v_call: TRBV14
d_call: -
cdr3_nt: TGTGCCAGCAGCCGTGGGACCGCCTACGAGCAGTACTTC
cdr3_aa: CASSRGTAYEQYF

j_call: TRBJ2-3
clone_size: -
v_call: TRBV2
d_call: TRBD1
cdr3_nt: TGTGCCAGCACAGGGGGACGGGCAGATACGCAGTATTTT
cdr3_aa: CASTGGRADTQYF

j_call: TRBJ1-3
clone_size: -
v_call: TRBV2
d_call: -
cdr3_nt: TGTGCCAGCATTCGGGACTCTGGAAACACCATATATTTT
cdr3_aa: CASIRDSGNTIYF

j_call: TRBJ2-3
clone_size: -
v_call: TRBV10-3
d_call: TRBD2
cdr3_nt: TGTGCCATCAGTGGAAATAAGGGACTAGCGGGGGGCACAGATACGCAGTATTTT
cdr3_aa: CAISGNKGLAGGTDTQYF